One and the same sample provided the 5 T cell receptor beta chains below, sequenced in a study of blood T cell repertoires in COVID-19. Generated by immunoSEQ multiplex PCR, the TCRdb table keeps only in-frame clones and is missing some. The sample consists of fewer than 200,000 clones, about four fifths of them appearing once. The specimen sequenced was peripheral blood. Receptor source: a woman at least 80 years old with COVID-19, enrolled during active disease.

There are a few counts of this clone. The CDR3 loop is CASSEFRTSGTSQETQYF. The CDR3, as DNA: TGTGCCAGCAGTGAATTCAGGACTAGCGGGACCTCCCAAGAGACCCAGTACTTC. The V and J genes are TRBV25-1 and TRBJ2-5, with 12 bases that match TRBD2. The CDR3 has 18 amino acids. Germline assignment: CDR1 MGHDK and CDR2 SYGVNS. The junction had 7 bases not matched to a gene; V was cut back by 1 base and J by 1 base.

This chain joins TRBV29-1 and TRBJ2-1; perhaps TRBD2 as D (6 bases). V was clipped by 3 bases and J by 2 bases, with 14 bases between them. There are 15 residues in the CDR3. The germline V gene has CDR1 SQVTM and CDR2 ANQGSEA. The CDR3 spells CSVDSYGGAYNEQFF. CDR3 in DNA: TGCAGCGTTGATTCCTATGGCGGGGCCTACAATGAGCAGTTCTTC.

The genes are TRBV2 and TRBJ2-7, with a possible D match to TRBD2 (5 bases). The CDR3 extends over 15 amino acids. Germline V gene sequence: CDR1 SNHLY, CDR2 FYNNEI. Trimming removed 5 bases at V and 2 bases at J, with 16 bases between. Here the CDR3 reads CASSRSGSGTYEQYF. The CDR3 DNA is TGTGCCAGCAGTAGGTCGGGGTCGGGTACCTACGAGCAGTACTTC.

This clone was recorded a few times. The chain has TRBV6-2 or TRBV6-3 and TRBJ2-2; the D gene is possibly TRBD2 (5 bases). The CDR3 totals 14 residues. Germline V lookup: CDR1 MNHEY, CDR2 SVGEGT. With 3 bases removed from V and 2 bases from J, the gap between germline ends came to 7 bases. CDR3 nucleotide sequence: TGTGCCAGCAGTTATACGGGAAACACCGGGGAGCTGTTTTTT. This codes for CASSYTGNTGELFF.

The J gene is TRBJ1-6, the V gene TRBV9; possibly TRBD1 for D (5 bases). Trimming cost V 0 bases and J 0 bases, with 7 bases left between them. CDR1 and CDR2 from the germline V gene are SGDLS and YYNGEE. The CDR3 covers 16 residues. CDR3 nucleotides: TGTGCCAGCAGCGTAGGGGGGGACTCCTATAATTCACCCCTCCACTTT. Translating gives CASSVGGDSYNSPLHF.